The next 13 T cell receptor beta chains were all read from a single sample in a study of CD8 T cells in Susac syndrome. RNA in amounts of roughly 0.5 to 1 ug was reverse transcribed with random hexamers. TCRdb itself ran the immunoSEQ multiplex PCR reads through MiXCR, one entry per CDR3 protein. The sample includes about 250,000 distinct CDR3 sequences, around 93% of them seen just once. The sample consisted of CD4+ T cells from PBMCs. The receptors here all came from a human donor with multiple sclerosis.

The rearrangement uses TRBV12-3 or TRBV12-4 and TRBJ2-1; D perhaps matches TRBD2 (6 bases). V dropped 7 bases and J dropped 0 bases, with 16 bases sitting between them. The CDR3 is made up of 16 amino acids. CDR3 protein: CASNKIAGSSYNEQFF. In DNA form, the CDR3 reads TGTGCCAGCAACAAGATAGCCGGGAGCTCCTACAATGAGCAGTTCTTC.

The chain combines TRBV9 with TRBJ2-5; 8 nucleotides agree with TRBD1. Germline V gives CDR1 SGDLS, CDR2 YYNGEE. V gave up 0 bases and J gave up 5 bases; unmatched junction bases: 3. The CDR3 has 14 residues. The CDR3: CASSVGQGRETQYF. For the CDR3, the DNA is TGTGCCAGCAGCGTAGGACAGGGGAGGGAGACCCAGTACTTC.

This clonotype was seen only once. V gene TRBV6-6 combines with J gene TRBJ2-2; 7 nucleotides match TRBD1. With V trimmed by 6 bases and J by 3 bases, 4 bases remained unmatched. CDR1 is MNHNY and CDR2 is SVGAGI in the germline V gene (reference sequence). The CDR3 is made up of 14 amino acids. The CDR3 loop is CASRTGTDTGELFF. CDR3 DNA sequence: TGTGCCAGCAGAACCGGGACAGACACCGGGGAGCTGTTTTTT.

The V gene is TRBV25-1, the J gene TRBJ2-3, with TRBD2 as a possible D gene (6 bases). The V and J ends lost 1 base and 0 bases respectively, with 11 bases between them. Germline V gene sequence: CDR1 MGHDK, CDR2 SYGVNS. The CDR3 consists of 16 residues. The CDR3 reads CASSESGGASTDTQYF. The CDR3 DNA is TGTGCCAGCAGTGAATCTGGCGGGGCCAGCACAGATACGCAGTATTTT.

The chain carries TRBV30 and TRBJ1-6; TRBD1 matches 8 bases. From germline, CDR1 is GTSNPN and CDR2 SVGIG (reference sequence). CDR3 length: 16 residues. V shed 3 bases and J 5 bases; nucleotides not matched to a gene: 9. The CDR3 coding sequence is TGTGCCTGGAGCCCCGGGACAGGACCTCATAATTCACCCCTCCACTTT. Residues: CAWSPGTGPHNSPLHF.

V and J are TRBV15 and TRBJ2-3, with 13 bases fitting TRBD2. There are 17 residues in the CDR3. V dropped 6 bases and J dropped 3; count of bases not matched to a gene: 9. CDR1 and CDR2 from the germline V gene are LNHNV and YYDKDF (reference sequence). The CDR3 coding sequence is TGTGCCACCAGTATCGAACTAGCGGGGGGGCCTACAGATACGCAGTATTTT. Translation gives CATSIELAGGPTDTQYF.

This sequence joins TRBV18 and TRBJ2-5; D remains ambiguous. The length of the CDR3 is 13 residues. V was clipped by 6 bases and J by 3 bases, with 11 bases between them. CDR1 is KGHSH and CDR2 is LQKENI in the germline V gene. Written as DNA, the CDR3 is TGTGCCAGCTCTTCGGGCTTTGAAGAGACCCAGTACTTC. Translation gives CASSSGFEETQYF.

The rearrangement links TRBV18 to TRBJ2-7; 8 bases agree with TRBD1. This CDR3 is 14 amino acids long. V lost 6 bases to trimming and J lost 3 bases; unmatched junction nucleotides: 7. The germline V gene encodes CDR1 KGHSH and CDR2 LQKENI. Here the CDR3 DNA reads TGTGCCAGCTCCCCGGGGGACAGGAACTACGAGCAGTACTTC. Residues: CASSPGDRNYEQYF.

This chain joins TRBV24-1 and TRBJ1-2; D unresolved. The V gene lost 7 bases and the J gene lost 0 bases, with 8 bases spanning the gap. Germline CDR1 is KGHDR and CDR2 is SFDVKD. The CDR3 spans 13 residues. The CDR3 here is CATSGSTNYGYTF. The CDR3 DNA reads TGTGCCACCAGCGGATCCACTAACTATGGCTACACCTTC.

The chain links TRBV15 to TRBJ2-7; perhaps TRBD1 as D (6 bases). V lost 0 bases, J lost 3 bases, and 15 bases lay in between. The CDR3 has 16 amino acids. CDR1 and CDR2 from the germline V gene are LNHNV and YYDKDF (reference sequence). The CDR3 DNA follows: TGTGCCACCAGCAGAGACGTGGACAGATCCTTCTACGAGCAGTACTTC. Its translation is CATSRDVDRSFYEQYF.

The chain carries TRBV7-8 and TRBJ1-1; 7 bases are a match to TRBD1. In germline, CDR1 is SGHVS, CDR2 FQNEAQ. J gave up 6 bases and V 5 bases, and 9 bases lay outside the gene matches. CDR3 length: 14 residues. Written as DNA, the CDR3 is TGTGCCAGCAGCACCGGGACAGCAAACTCTGAAGCTTTCTTT. This codes for CASSTGTANSEAFF.

The CDR3 protein is CASRDRDHDNEQFF. In nucleotides, the CDR3 is TGTGCCAGCAGAGACCGGGACCATGACAATGAGCAGTTCTTC. The V gene is TRBV7-8, the J gene TRBJ2-1, with D possibly called TRBD1 or TRBD2 (5 bases each). The CDR3 spans 14 residues. V was cut by 6 bases and J by 5 bases, with 14 bases left in between. Germline V gene data show CDR1 as SGHVS and CDR2 as FQNEAQ.

The chain links TRBV7-9 to TRBJ2-5; a weak D match, TRBD2 (5 bases). Trimming removed 7 bases from V and 6 bases from J, with 15 bases in between. Germline V gives CDR1 SEHNR, CDR2 FQNEAQ (reference sequence). The CDR3 totals 13 residues. For the CDR3, the DNA is TGTGCCAGCACCCCCGAGGGCAGTAAGACCCAGTACTTC. Translating it yields CASTPEGSKTQYF.